Included here is one TCR beta chain sequence, with context. One junction end disagrees with the germline gene, perhaps due to a read error. The data belong to a study of blood T cell repertoires in COVID-19. Study information: PBMCs, B-cell-depleted T cells, or T cells were the source of the cDNA or gDNA that made up the material.

Original processing methods: Scientists estimated how many nucleated cells there were by amplifying reference gene primers. TCRdb's copy holds only in-frame clones and misses some; the assay was immunoSEQ multiplex PCR. Clone size and V and J calls were adopted from that table, with D and trimming inferred from the DNA. Among 390,000 or so clones, roughly nine tenths were seen once, and the ten largest hold approximately 1%. CDR3 length: 15 residues. Germline assignment: CDR1 SNHLY and CDR2 FYNNEI. In terms of age and location, participants ranged from roughly 18 to 95 years and lived in fewer than 30 US areas. Participants' own reports of clinical history determined their cohort assignment.

This TCR was sampled from a man younger than 30 who had recovered from COVID-19. The chain links TRBV2 to TRBJ2-5; TRBD2 agrees at 14 bases. Sequences were obtained from PBMCs or T cells enriched from blood (not recorded which). The CDR3 DNA reads TGTGCCAGCAGTGTCTCTTCTGGGACTAGCGGGGGTACCCACTTC. It yields the protein CASSVSSGTSGGTHF.